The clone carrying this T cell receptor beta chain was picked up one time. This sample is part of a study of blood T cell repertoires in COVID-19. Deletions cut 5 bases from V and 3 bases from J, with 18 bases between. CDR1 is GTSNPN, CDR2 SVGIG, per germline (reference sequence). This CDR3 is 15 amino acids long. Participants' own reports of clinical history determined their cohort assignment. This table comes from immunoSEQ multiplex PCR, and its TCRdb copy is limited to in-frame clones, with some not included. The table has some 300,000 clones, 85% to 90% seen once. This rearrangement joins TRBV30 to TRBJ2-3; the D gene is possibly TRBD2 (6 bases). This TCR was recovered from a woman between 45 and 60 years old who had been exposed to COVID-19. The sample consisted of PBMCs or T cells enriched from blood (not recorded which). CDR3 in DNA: TGTGCCTGGGGCCTTGGGGGGAAGGGGACAGATACGCAGTATTTT. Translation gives CAWGLGGKGTDTQYF.